Included here is one TCR beta chain sequence, with context. The antigen it recognizes is unknown. For each CD8+ T cell subset, flow sorting was done in triplicate, and some 300,000 cells per subset went directly into RLT lysis buffer. To keep memory contaminants out, a stringent definition of naive CD8+ T cells was applied: CD45RO-CCR7+CD27+CD95-. Peripheral blood mononuclear cells were isolated from buffy coats using standard density gradient centrifugation. A FACSAria III was used to flow-sort naive CXCR3-negative and CXCR3-positive CD8+ T cells. Total RNA was extracted from sorted cells with an RNeasy Mini Kit. Based on the germline V gene, the CDR1 and CDR2 sequences are LGHNT and FRNRAP. The CDR3 starts with the cysteine, ends with the phenylalanine, and has 17 residues. Nucleotide data are not available. The entry originates in a study of CXCR3-negative and CXCR3-positive naive CD8 T cells (dated by TCRdb to the late 2010s). In terms of the full investigation: In total, approximately 140 million TRB reads were obtained, or roughly 1.5 +/- 0.3 million reads per library. The diversity and physicochemical repertoire analyses included more than nine donors pooled from two independent experiments. The TRBV-TRBJ cluster analysis covered naive subsets from 5 donors and memory cells from 3 donors.

The research as a whole found: Freshly isolated PBMCs were used for most assays because CXCR3 expression went down partially after cryopreservation. Similar TRBV-TRBJ usage was shown by naive CXCR3-negative and CXCR3-positive cells from the same donor, whereas distinct patterns were shown by memory cells. Both naive subsets had comparably high repertoire diversity, while memory CD8+ T cells had much lower repertoire diversity. Because surface CD5, which is linked to self-reactivity in mice, was comparable between the naive subsets, TCR interaction strength was also inferred from TRB CDR3 physicochemical properties. Compared with CXCR3-negative naive cells, CXCR3-positive naive cells had TRB CDR3s with higher hydrophobicity (lower Kidera factor 4), lower energy, and higher strength and volume indices.

The sample was run on a NextSeq 550. The Human TCR Profiling Kit (MiLaboratory) was used to prepare UMI-labeled 5' RACE TRB cDNA libraries. The full amount of extracted RNA was used for cDNA synthesis, and the full amount of resulting cDNA was used for PCR amplification. Libraries were prepared in parallel with an identical number of PCR cycles. As for the authors' bioinformatics: About 50,000 +/- 10,000 unique UMI-labeled TRB cDNA molecules per library were extracted with MIGEC and MiXCR, with at least two reads per UMI required. Each library averaged approximately 40,000 +/- 10,000 functional in-frame TRB CDR3 nucleotide clonotypes without stop codons. After each sample was downsampled to 5000 UMI-labeled TRB molecules, VDJtools was used to calculate diversity metrics such as normalized Shannon-Wiener and Chao1. For the central five CDR3 residues, VDJtools calculated physicochemical properties weighted by clonotype size, namely interaction energy, strength, volume and Kidera factor 4. After TCRdb reprocessed the reads, each CDR3 protein sequence was kept as one row, without DNA. The V and J calls here are based on TCRdb, not the publication. The sample's own table lists 65,000 to 85,000 distinct CDR3 sequences. Approximately 1.5% of the sample is held by the ten biggest clonotypes.

The material sequenced was naive CXCR3- CD8+ T cells from blood. What this sample's cell subset or site label stands for: CD45RO-CCR7+CD27+CD95- naive CD8+ T cells lacking CXCR3 (TNR3-). The source is a human donor in good health. Some clones in this sample may be carry-over from other donors' samples. The chain employs TRBV12-5 and TRBJ2-7; TCRdb calls TRBD1, which cannot be checked without DNA. The CDR3 corresponds to CASAYFSGGLGSYEQYF. Reference TRBV12-5 and TRBJ2-7 genes cover what lies past the CDR3, so the full variable domain is DARVTQTPRHKVTEMGQEVTMRCQPILGHNTVFWYRQTMMQGLELLAYFRNRAPLDDSGMPKDRFSAEMPDATLATLKIQPSEPRDSAVYFCASAYFSGGLGSYEQYFGPGTRLTVT.